The 17 T cell receptor beta chains below all came from one sample that was sequenced in a study of PD-L1 blockade in urothelial cancer. TCRdb's table, derived via immunoSEQ multiplex PCR, lists solely in-frame clones and lacks some. The sample includes tens of thousands of clones, almost 90% of them seen just once. Sample time point: pretreatment peripheral blood. The source was PBMCs, collected around atezolizumab (anti-PD-L1) treatment. The receptors were sampled from a man between 60 and 75 years old with urothelial cancer.

The chain carries TRBV5-5 and TRBJ2-5, with TRBD2 matching over 9 bases. Germline CDR1 and CDR2: SGHKS and YYEKEE (reference sequence). V shed 2 bases and J 2 bases; nucleotides not matched to a gene: 1. The CDR3 is made up of 14 amino acids. DNA of the CDR3: TGTGCCAGCAGCTTCCTAGCGGGGCAAGAGACCCAGTACTTC. Protein product: CASSFLAGQETQYF. The variable domain in full, with the rest retrieved from reference TRBV5-5 and TRBJ2-5, is DAGVTQSPTHLIKTRGQQVTLRCSPISGHKSVSWYQQVLGQGPQFIFQYYEKEERGRGNFPDRFSARQFPNYSSELNVNALLLGDSALYLCASSFLAGQETQYFGPGTRLLVL.

The chain has TRBV30 and TRBJ2-1; D uncertain. In germline, CDR1 is GTSNPN, CDR2 SVGIG (reference sequence). V lost 0 bases and J lost 0, with 15 bases in between. CDR3 length: 17 residues. CDR3 bases: TGTGCCTGGAGTGTACGAGGCGGTGATAGCTCCTACAATGAGCAGTTCTTC. Protein: CAWSVRGGDSSYNEQFF.

The chain carries TRBV7-3 and TRBJ2-2, with 12 bases fitting TRBD2. The CDR3 spans 16 residues. Trimming took 5 bases from V and 5 from J; bases not matched to a gene: 6. Per the germline V gene, CDR1 is SGHTA and CDR2 is FQGTGA. The CDR3: CASSTLAGGLTGELFF. DNA for the CDR3: TGTGCCAGCAGCACCCTAGCGGGGGGGCTTACCGGGGAGCTGTTTTTT. Based on the CDR3 plus reference TRBV7-3 and TRBJ2-2, the full variable domain is GAGVSQTPSNKVTEKGKYVELRCDPISGHTALYWYRQSLGQGPEFLIYFQGTGAADDSGLPNDRFFAVRPEGSVSTLKIQRTERGDSAVYLCASSTLAGGLTGELFFGEGSRLTVL.

The rearrangement uses TRBV14 and TRBJ2-4; TRBD2 might be the D (5 bases). Germline V gene lookup returns CDR1 SGHDN and CDR2 FVKESK. V was shortened by 4 bases and J by 9 bases, with 10 bases between the two germline ends. This CDR3 has 12 amino acids. In DNA, the CDR3 is TGTGCCAGCAGCCGAGCTCGGGGCATTCAGTACTTC. It yields the protein CASSRARGIQYF.

This chain connects TRBV28 to TRBJ2-7; 10 bases line up with TRBD2. This CDR3 region has 16 residues. From germline, CDR1 is MDHEN and CDR2 SYDVKM. Germline trimming cut 3 bases from V and 0 bases from J; bases unmatched to any gene: 5. The CDR3 reads CASSFGSGRVSYEQYF. Written as DNA, the CDR3 is TGTGCCAGCAGTTTTGGAAGCGGGAGGGTCTCCTACGAGCAGTACTTC.

The chain employs TRBV30 and TRBJ2-7, with D unresolved. Germline V gives CDR1 GTSNPN, CDR2 SVGIG (reference sequence). V lost 3 bases to trimming and J lost 2 bases, with 11 bases between them. The CDR3 covers 13 residues. The CDR3 bases are TGTGCCTGGAGCCCGAACAAACCCTACGAGCAGTACTTC. Translation: CAWSPNKPYEQYF.

The chain employs TRBV28 and TRBJ2-1, with 11 positions matching TRBD1. CDR3 size: 12 residues. V was pared by 3 bases and J by 14 bases, with 3 bases of the junction left unmatched. Germline V gives CDR1 MDHEN, CDR2 SYDVKM. The CDR3 loop is CASSLGQGGKFF. The CDR3 coding sequence is TGTGCCAGCAGTTTGGGACAGGGGGGGAAGTTCTTC.

This chain connects TRBV27 to TRBJ2-1; 9 bases are a match to TRBD2. The junction had 3 bases not matched to a gene; V was cut back by 3 bases and J by 9 bases. The germline V gene encodes CDR1 MNHEY and CDR2 SMNVEV (reference sequence). The CDR3 covers 13 residues. The CDR3 DNA reads TGTGCCAGCAGTTTTAGCGGGAGAGGTGAGCAGTTCTTC. Amino acids: CASSFSGRGEQFF.

This clone was recorded a few times. The CDR3 DNA follows: TGTGCCAGCAGGAGGGGACTTTACAATGAGCAGTTCTTC. It is translated as CASRRGLYNEQFF. The chain combines TRBV7-2 with TRBJ2-1; D possibly corresponds to TRBD2 (6 bases). Germline V gene sequence: CDR1 SGHTA, CDR2 FQGNSA. The CDR3 totals 13 residues. V dropped 6 bases and J dropped 4 bases, with 10 bases sitting between them.

CDR3 residues: CASSRNQAGELFF. CDR3 nucleotides: TGTGCCAGCAGCCGAAATCAGGCCGGGGAGCTGTTTTTT. The chain is built from TRBV7-2 and TRBJ2-2; no clear D gene. The CDR3 contains 13 residues. V gave up 5 bases and J gave up 6 bases, with 10 bases separating them. The V gene's germline CDR1 is SGHTA and CDR2 FQGNSA.

The chain has TRBV7-9 and TRBJ1-1, with D unresolved. The length of the CDR3 is 14 residues. Trimming cost V 4 bases and J 1 base, with 10 bases left between them. Germline lookup yields CDR1 SEHNR and CDR2 FQNEAQ (reference sequence). The DNA for the CDR3 is TGTGCCAGCAGCTCACCCACAGCGAACACTGAAGCTTTCTTT. As protein: CASSSPTANTEAFF.

The chain has TRBV9 and TRBJ2-3, with D unresolved. Trimming stripped 0 bases from V and 5 bases from J, with 4 bases between. The V gene's germline CDR1 is SGDLS and CDR2 YYNGEE. This CDR3 has 12 amino acids. In DNA, the CDR3 is TGTGCCAGCAGCGTAGGGCAAGATACGCAGTATTTT. It is translated as CASSVGQDTQYF.

The chain couples TRBV6-5 to TRBJ2-7; 8 positions match TRBD2. The CDR3 runs to 16 residues. Germline CDR1 is MNHEY and CDR2 is SVGAGI. V dropped 2 bases and J dropped 0; count of bases not matched to a gene: 6. Here the CDR3 DNA reads TGTGCCAGCAGTTACGCGGCGGGAGGCGACTCCTACGAGCAGTACTTC. It specifies CASSYAAGGDSYEQYF.

The chain employs TRBV21-1 and TRBJ2-1; no DNA check was done on the table's D call, TRBD2. TRBV21-1 counts as a pseudogene. This CDR3 spans 15 amino acids. The CDR3 loop reads CAGSSPGLGGNEQFF. As DNA, the CDR3 is TGTGCCGGAAGCTCACCGGGACTAGGTGGCAATGAGCAGTTCTTC.

The rearrangement links TRBV10-1 to TRBJ2-2; 7 bases match TRBD1. Germline V gene sequence: CDR1 WNHNN, CDR2 SYGVQD (reference sequence). CDR3 length: 14 amino acids. V shed 2 bases, J shed 4 bases, and the junction held 1 base outside the gene matches. CDR3 loop: CASSEAGGTGELFF. The CDR3 DNA follows: TGCGCCAGCAGTGAGGCAGGGGGCACCGGGGAGCTGTTTTTT.

This chain connects TRBV7-9 to TRBJ2-2, with 10 bases matching TRBD1. This CDR3 is built from 17 residues. Germline V CDR1 and CDR2: SEHNR, FQNEAQ (reference sequence). Trimming cost V 0 bases and J 2 bases; bases outside gene matches: 3. CDR3 nucleotides: TGTGCCAGCAGCTTAGCTCGGACAGGGGGAAACACCGGGGAGCTGTTTTTT. This translates into CASSLARTGGNTGELFF. Combining the CDR3 with reference TRBV7-9 and TRBJ2-2 gives the whole variable domain DTGVSQNPRHKITKRGQNVTFRCDPISEHNRLYWYRQTLGQGPEFLTYFQNEAQLEKSRLLSDRFSAERPKGSFSTLEIQRTEQGDSAMYLCASSLARTGGNTGELFFGEGSRLTVL.

V and J are TRBV27 and TRBJ2-7; 10 nucleotides agree with TRBD2. Trimming cost V 7 bases and J 2 bases; bases outside gene matches: 5. Germline V gene sequence: CDR1 MNHEY, CDR2 SMNVEV (reference sequence). This CDR3 comprises 14 residues. The CDR3 reads CASTPAGGTYEQYF. The DNA of the CDR3 is TGTGCCAGCACCCCAGCGGGAGGGACCTACGAGCAGTACTTC.